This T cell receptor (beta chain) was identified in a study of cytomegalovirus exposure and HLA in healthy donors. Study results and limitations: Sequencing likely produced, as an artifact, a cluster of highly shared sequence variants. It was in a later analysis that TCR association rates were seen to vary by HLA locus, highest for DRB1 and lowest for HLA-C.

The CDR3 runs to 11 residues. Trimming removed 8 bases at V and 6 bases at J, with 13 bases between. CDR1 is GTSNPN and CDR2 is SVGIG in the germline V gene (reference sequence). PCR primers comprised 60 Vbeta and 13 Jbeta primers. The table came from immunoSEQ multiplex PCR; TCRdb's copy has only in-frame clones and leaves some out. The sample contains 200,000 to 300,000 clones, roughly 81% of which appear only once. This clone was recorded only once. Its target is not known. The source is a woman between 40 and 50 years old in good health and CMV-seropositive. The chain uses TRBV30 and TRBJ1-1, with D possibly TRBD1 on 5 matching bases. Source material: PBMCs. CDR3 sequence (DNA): TGTGCCGGGGGGGGAGGGCCTGAAGCTTTCTTT. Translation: CAGGGGPEAFF. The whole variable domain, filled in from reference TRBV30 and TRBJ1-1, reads SQTIHQWPATLVQPVGSPLSLECTVEGTSNPNLYWYRQAAGRGLQLLFYSVGIGQISSEVPQNLSASRPQDRQFILSSKKLLLSDSGFYLCAGGGGPEAFFGQGTRLTVV.